The clone carrying this TCR beta chain occurred a few times. This CDR3 region has 14 residues. From germline, CDR1 is MNHEY and CDR2 SVGAGI. Trimming pared 6 bases from V and 14 bases from J, leaving 20 bases between. The data were produced by immunoSEQ multiplex PCR, yet TCRdb's version contains in-frame clones alone and is incomplete. The sample includes about 53,000 clones, around 83% of them seen just once. These data belong to a study of technical replicates of blood from a few donors. Specimen: PBMCs. The chain uses TRBV6-5 and TRBJ1-6, with D possibly being TRBD1 (6 bases). This TCR came from a human donor in good health. Some clones in this sample may be carry-over from other donors' samples. In nucleotides, the CDR3 is TGTGCCAGCAGCGAAACAGGGCCCCCCCGCACCCTCCACTTT. Protein product: CASSETGPPRTLHF.